The 11 T cell receptor beta chains below come from one sample, sequenced in a study of T-cell reconstitution after alpha-beta-depleted transplantation in children. Unique molecular identifiers were built into the TCRbeta library. MiXCR, run by TCRdb on the PCR reads, gives a single entry per CDR3 protein. This table has roughly 340,000 distinct CDR3 sequences, 15% to 20% appearing once. The sample here was PBMCs, mostly from graft donor cells, taken 360 days after TCRalphabeta/CD19-depleted stem cell transplant. These receptor sequences come from a male patient aged 2 to 9 who had a stem cell transplant for acute lymphoblastic leukemia, so the T cells may come from the graft donor.

This clonotype was counted at least ten times. The chain carries TRBV4-1 and TRBJ2-2, with 7 bases lining up with TRBD1. Germline V gives CDR1 MGHRA, CDR2 YSYEKL. Germline trimming cut 4 bases from V and 8 bases from J; bases unmatched to any gene: 4. This CDR3 is 13 amino acids long. CDR3 nucleotide sequence: TGCGCCAGCAGCCTACAGGGGTCTGGGGAGCTGTTTTTT. Amino acid sequence: CASSLQGSGELFF.

The rearrangement joins TRBV5-1 to TRBJ2-1; 15 nucleotides match TRBD2. Germline V gene lookup returns CDR1 SGHRS and CDR2 YFSETQ. V shed 1 base and J 6 bases; nucleotides not matched to a gene: 8. The CDR3 is made up of 18 amino acids. CDR3 DNA: TGCGCCAGCAGCTTGACGGGACTAGCGGGAGGCCGGGTCAATGAGCAGTTCTTC. Protein: CASSLTGLAGGRVNEQFF.

The chain uses TRBV19 and TRBJ2-2; 8 bases are a match to TRBD2. The length of the CDR3 is 17 residues. V lost 6 bases, J lost 0 bases, and 9 bases stayed unmatched. Germline V gene data show CDR1 as LNHDA and CDR2 as SQIVND (reference sequence). Here the CDR3 reads CASRQPGGHANTGELFF. In nucleotides, the CDR3 is TGTGCCAGTAGACAGCCGGGAGGGCACGCGAACACCGGGGAGCTGTTTTTT.

This clonotype was recorded at least ten times. The V gene is TRBV7-6, the J gene TRBJ2-7; 8 nucleotides align to TRBD2. The CDR3 has 14 residues. Germline CDR1 SGHVS, CDR2 FNYEAQ. The trim removed 5 bases at V and 5 bases at J, leaving 8 bases unmatched. CDR3 sequence reads: CASSQAGEMDEQYF. DNA of the CDR3: TGTGCCAGCAGCCAAGCGGGAGAGATGGACGAGCAGTACTTC.

The chain is built from TRBV5-1 and TRBJ2-1; TRBD2 aligns across 7 bases. V trimming: 4 bases; J trimming: 10 bases; junction bases outside the gene matches: 8. The CDR3 is made up of 13 amino acids. Germline CDR1 reads SGHRS; CDR2 reads YFSETQ. DNA of the CDR3: TGCGCCAGCAGCCAGGCGGGAGAGAGGGAGCAGTTCTTC. The encoded protein is CASSQAGEREQFF.

The chain's CDR3 is CASSQGREAYLEQYF. DNA for the CDR3: TGCGCCAGCAGCCAAGGCAGGGAGGCCTACCTCGAGCAGTACTTC. The chain uses TRBV4-1 and TRBJ2-7; perhaps TRBD2 as D (6 bases). Trimming took off 1 base at V and 6 bases at J, with 16 bases between the two ends. CDR3 length equals 15 residues. Per the germline V gene, CDR1 is MGHRA and CDR2 is YSYEKL.

The J gene is TRBJ2-5, the V gene TRBV5-4; D might be TRBD1 or TRBD2, each matching 5 bases. V shed 1 base and J shed 0 bases, with 13 bases lying between them. The V gene's germline CDR1 is SGHNT and CDR2 YYREEE (reference sequence). There are 16 residues in the CDR3. The CDR3 nucleotides are TGTGCCAGCAGCTTGCGGTGGGGGAACCACCAAGAGACCCAGTACTTC. Translation: CASSLRWGNHQETQYF.

In nucleotides, the CDR3 is TGCGCCAGCAGCCAAGCGCCGACAGCGAACACCGGGGAGCTGTTTTTT. Translated, it gives CASSQAPTANTGELFF. J is TRBJ2-2 and V is TRBV4-1, with a weak D call TRBD1 (5 bases). The germline CDR1 and CDR2 sequences are MGHRA and YSYEKL. Trimming took 1 base from V and 0 from J, leaving 9 bases between them. The CDR3 totals 16 residues.

V is TRBV12-3 or TRBV12-4 and J is TRBJ2-7; 7 nucleotides line up with TRBD2. This CDR3 spans 16 amino acids. V shed 5 bases and J 7 bases; nucleotides not matched to a gene: 17. CDR3 in DNA: TGTGCCAGCAGTAACCACAGGCCCCGGGGGGACGAGGAGCAGTACTTC. It yields the protein CASSNHRPRGDEEQYF.

The CDR3 protein is CASSLGLAGELRGNEQFF. The DNA for the CDR3 is TGTGCCAGCAGCCTGGGACTAGCGGGAGAGCTGCGTGGAAATGAGCAGTTCTTC. The chain combines TRBV6-2 or TRBV6-3 with TRBJ2-1, with TRBD2 identical over 14 bases. Germline assignment: CDR1 MNHEY and CDR2 SVGEGT. Trimming at V came to 6 bases and at J to 7 bases, leaving 14 bases not matched to a gene. This CDR3 is 18 amino acids long.

The V and J genes are TRBV12-3 or TRBV12-4 and TRBJ2-1; D is ambiguous. V lost 6 bases and J 7 bases, leaving 16 bases between the germline ends. This CDR3 is 14 amino acids long. CDR3 protein: CASRQVGSGNEQFF. The CDR3 DNA reads as TGTGCCAGCAGGCAGGTGGGAAGTGGGAATGAGCAGTTCTTC.